Following are 15 T cell receptor beta chains from one sample sequenced in a study of PD-1 blockade in mismatch repair-deficient tumors. TCRdb's table, derived via immunoSEQ multiplex PCR, lists solely in-frame clones and lacks some. The sample carries under 95,000 clones, approximately 81% recorded once. The source was peripheral blood, collected 12 weeks after starting pembrolizumab. These receptors were collected from an adult with mismatch repair-deficient cancer.

This clone was observed a single time. The chain is built from TRBV19 and TRBJ1-2; tentative D call: TRBD1 (5 bases). CDR1 is LNHDA, CDR2 SQIVND, per germline (reference sequence). The CDR3 totals 13 residues. Trimming cost V 7 bases and J 1 base, with 10 bases left between them. CDR3 coding DNA: TGTGCCAGTATTGACGACAGTAACTATGGCTACACCTTC. This codes for CASIDDSNYGYTF.

This rearrangement joins TRBV11-1 to TRBJ2-1, with D possibly being TRBD1 or TRBD2 (5 bases each). This CDR3 has 14 amino acids. Germline V gene data show CDR1 as SGHAT and CDR2 as FQDESV (reference sequence). The ends were cut back, 0 bases at V and 4 bases at J, with 7 bases in the middle. For the CDR3, the DNA is TGTGCCAGCAGCTTAGCGGGGGTTTACAATGAGCAGTTCTTC. As protein: CASSLAGVYNEQFF.

A few counts support this clone. CDR3: CAWRRERTEAFF. The CDR3, as DNA: TGTGCCTGGAGACGGGAAAGAACTGAAGCTTTCTTT. The chain is built from TRBV30 and TRBJ1-1; D is unclear. The V end was cut by 3 bases, the J end by 5 bases, with 10 bases between. The CDR3 covers 12 residues. Germline V gene sequence: CDR1 GTSNPN, CDR2 SVGIG (reference sequence).

V gene TRBV7-3 combines with J gene TRBJ2-2; D tentatively fits TRBD1 or TRBD2 (6 bases each). There are 15 residues in the CDR3. Germline V gives CDR1 SGHTA, CDR2 FQGTGA. Trimming pared 3 bases from V and 4 bases from J, leaving 12 bases between. The CDR3 coding sequence is TGTGCCAGCAGCTTGGGTGGGGGGCTCACCGGGGAGCTGTTTTTT. This codes for CASSLGGGLTGELFF. The entire variable domain, with the rest obtained from reference TRBV7-3 and TRBJ2-2, is as follows: GAGVSQTPSNKVTEKGKYVELRCDPISGHTALYWYRQSLGQGPEFLIYFQGTGAADDSGLPNDRFFAVRPEGSVSTLKIQRTERGDSAVYLCASSLGGGLTGELFFGEGSRLTVL.

The chain recombines TRBV25-1 with TRBJ2-6; D ambiguous. There are 15 residues in the CDR3. Trimming took 4 bases from V and 0 from J, leaving 7 bases between them. Germline V lookup: CDR1 MGHDK, CDR2 SYGVNS. The CDR3 protein is CASSVTLSGANVLTF. The CDR3 DNA sequence: TGTGCCAGCAGTGTGACACTCTCTGGGGCCAACGTCCTGACTTTC.

The rearrangement links TRBV5-6 to TRBJ1-1; TRBD1 agrees at 8 bases. With V trimmed by 4 bases and J by 0 bases, 5 bases remained unmatched. Germline CDR1 reads SGHDT; CDR2 reads YYEEEE. The CDR3 contains 15 residues. CDR3 nucleotide sequence: TGTGCCAGCAGCCCCGGGACAGGCATGAACACTGAAGCTTTCTTT. Protein product: CASSPGTGMNTEAFF. Looking up the rest from reference TRBV5-6 and TRBJ1-1 gives the full variable domain: DAGVTQSPTHLIKTRGQQVTLRCSPKSGHDTVSWYQQALGQGPQFIFQYYEEEERQRGNFPDRFSGHQFPNYSSELNVNALLLGDSALYLCASSPGTGMNTEAFFGQGTRLTVV.

The chain joins TRBV7-6 to TRBJ1-4; D is possibly TRBD1 (5 bases). Germline V gene sequence: CDR1 SGHVS, CDR2 FNYEAQ. V was trimmed by 5 bases and J by 5 bases, leaving 12 bases between them. The CDR3 runs 14 residues. The CDR3 DNA sequence: TGTGCCAGCAGCCTGGGGCAGGTGAATGAAAAACTGTTTTTT. Translating it yields CASSLGQVNEKLFF.

The chain carries TRBV5-1 and TRBJ2-3, with 10 bases identical to TRBD2. The germline V gene encodes CDR1 SGHRS and CDR2 YFSETQ. V was pared by 4 bases and J by 2 bases, with 10 bases of the junction left unmatched. CDR3 length equals 17 residues. CDR3 DNA: TGCGCCAGCAGCCCTGGGACTAGCGCCCTCAACACAGATACGCAGTATTTT. Translation: CASSPGTSALNTDTQYF. The full variable domain, completed using reference TRBV5-1 and TRBJ2-3, is KAGVTQTPRYLIKTRGQQVTLSCSPISGHRSVSWYQQTPGQGLQFLFEYFSETQRNKGNFPGRFSGRQFSNSRSEMNVSTLELGDSALYLCASSPGTSALNTDTQYFGPGTRLTVL.

The chain combines TRBV19 with TRBJ1-5, with D perhaps matching TRBD1 (5 bases). Trimming shortened V by 3 bases and J by 7 bases, and 10 bases separated the two germline ends. Per the germline V gene, CDR1 is LNHDA and CDR2 is SQIVND (reference sequence). This CDR3 region has 13 residues. As DNA, the CDR3 is TGTGCCAGTAGTATGTCGGGGGAACAGCCCCAGCATTTT. Amino acids: CASSMSGEQPQHF.

V usage is TRBV5-1 and J usage is TRBJ2-5; D gene unclear. CDR3 length: 14 residues. Trimming pared 5 bases from V and 5 bases from J, leaving 16 bases between. Germline V gene data show CDR1 as SGHRS and CDR2 as YFSETQ. The CDR3 sequence is CASSFPGRAETQYF. CDR3 DNA: TGCGCCAGCAGTTTCCCGGGCCGGGCGGAGACCCAGTACTTC.

The rearrangement joins TRBV7-6 to TRBJ2-4; 8 nucleotides agree with TRBD1. The ends lost 2 bases at V and 7 bases at J; junction bases unmatched: 7. Germline loops: CDR1 SGHVS, CDR2 FNYEAQ. CDR3 length equals 15 residues. This chain's CDR3 is CASSLTGQGANIQYF. The DNA for the CDR3 is TGTGCCAGCAGCTTAACTGGGCAGGGGGCGAACATTCAGTACTTC.

The J gene is TRBJ2-3, the V gene TRBV15; 12 bases align to TRBD2. J lost 4 bases, V lost 1 base, and 6 bases had no gene match. This CDR3 has 17 residues. Germline CDR1 is LNHNV and CDR2 is YYDKDF (reference sequence). Written as DNA, the CDR3 is TGTGCCACCAGCAGAGCTAGCGGGAGGGCCGCGTCAGATACGCAGTATTTT. Translated, it gives CATSRASGRAASDTQYF.

The V and J genes are TRBV5-1 and TRBJ2-6; D ambiguous. The V end was cut by 4 bases, the J end by 4 bases, with 9 bases between. Germline V gene data show CDR1 as SGHRS and CDR2 as YFSETQ. The CDR3 has 14 amino acids. The CDR3 here is CASSPAGGANVLTF. DNA of the CDR3: TGCGCCAGCAGCCCGGCTGGCGGGGCCAACGTCCTGACTTTC.

The V call is TRBV25-1, the J call TRBJ2-7; 11 nucleotides line up with TRBD2. V was clipped by 5 bases and J by 7 bases; unmatched bases: 10. Looked up from germline, CDR1 is MGHDK and CDR2 is SYGVNS. The CDR3 contains 15 residues. The CDR3 DNA is TGTGCCAGCAGTCGTGGGGGACTAGCGGCGGGTGAGCAGTACTTC. Translation: CASSRGGLAAGEQYF.

J is TRBJ2-7 and V is TRBV4-1; 11 bases line up with TRBD2. V shed 2 bases and J 2 bases; nucleotides not matched to a gene: 8. Germline-derived CDR1 and CDR2 are MGHRA and YSYEKL. The CDR3 has 17 residues. For the CDR3, the DNA is TGCGCCAGCAGCCAAACCGGGACTAGCGGTAGGCCCTACGAGCAGTACTTC. It encodes CASSQTGTSGRPYEQYF.